Sequencing of this T cell receptor (beta chain) was carried out in a study of blood T cells in healthy people across ages (dated by TCRdb to the mid-2010s). About the full investigation: In model experiments, template switching captured roughly one uniquely barcoded TCR beta cDNA molecule for every two T cells. To avoid experimental bias, donors of different ages were randomly spread across the sequencing lanes. The study measured age-related changes in TCR beta repertoire diversity using deep sequencing normalized with unique cDNA molecular identifiers. The study analyzed two additional independent replicas of 1 million unique cDNA reads from the same blood draw for two donors, one aged 18 to 30 and one aged 80 or older. The donors were divided into four age groups: young (average approximately 15 years), middle-aged (under 40), aged (roughly 66) and long-lived (approximately 74).

Libraries were prepared through 5' RACE. Sequencing relied on an Illumina HiSeq 2500. The second PCR ran for about 6 to 12 cycles and used a J-beta primer mix along with a sample-barcoded 5' primer. A unique molecular identifier was introduced onto each TCR beta cDNA molecule by a template-switch 5' adaptor carrying 12 random nucleotides. At least 2.5 million CDR3-containing paired-end reads were obtained from each sample. All of the RNA was converted into first-strand cDNA using the Mint cDNA synthesis kit, with a TRBC-specific oligonucleotide serving as the primer. Following uracil-DNA glycosylase treatment, a first 18-cycle PCR with universal primers M1SS and BC2_uni_R was performed on all cDNA. Processing in the source paper ran as follows. For normalization, 1 million high-quality reads were randomly selected from each sample, with every read carrying a distinct molecular identifier. Instead of being binned into consensus sequences, reads with shared molecular identifiers were discarded. CDR3 identification, clonotype clustering and error correction used MiTCR with a Q25 quality threshold and the strictest error-elimination algorithm. Lower-bound total TCR beta diversity was estimated with a nonparametric unseen species model using Euler transformation. The raw public data were reprocessed by TCRdb itself: fastp quality trimming at Q25, MiXCR clonotype calling, in-frame beta chains only. Identical CDR3 protein sequences are pooled into one entry, listed with their most common genes and DNA. The V and J calls, along with clone size, are taken from TCRdb and not from the paper's own processing. The sample yields some 710,000 distinct CDR3 sequences; less than 60% were counted once. The top ten constitute 18% of the sample.

As regards this clonotype: Its antigen target is currently unknown. Base qualities are missing; no much larger clone stands one base away.

Study-wide findings and limitations: Because the CMV infection status of the donors was unknown, age-related changes in expanded clonotypes may potentially have been confounded. Since profiling was done on bulk unsorted PBMCs, naive and antigen-experienced compartments could not be conclusively compared. Estimates of total diversity based on one million sequenced T cells were regarded as lower bounds and as underestimates. The percentage of naive T cells measured by flow cytometry correlated strongly with observed TCR beta diversity. Observed TCR beta diversity per million T cells fell roughly linearly with age, and a significant reduction was already apparent by age around 40. Compared with the aged group, the long-lived group had more naive CD4+ T cells, fewer expanded clones and increased TCR diversity, suggesting age selection.

The donors were roughly 38 Caucasian individuals from Russia, aged 6 to 90 years, who were systemically healthy. Each donor gave ten milliliters of peripheral blood, collected into EDTA-treated Vacutainer tubes. PBMCs were isolated by Ficoll-Paque density-gradient centrifugation, with at least 6 million obtained per sample. Trizol reagent was used to extract total RNA from PBMCs, with at least 6 micrograms per sample. For every donor, flow cytometry on a PBMC aliquot measured the percentage of naive CD45RAhigh/CD27high T cells. Compared with germline, V lacks 10 bases and J lacks 3 bases; bases without a gene match: 14. CDR1 and CDR2, per the germline V gene, are MNHEY and SVGEGT. The CDR3 contains 15 residues, cysteine and phenylalanine counted. Of all the DNA, just the CDR3 is kept, 45 bases in frame from base 1.

Sequences were obtained from blood. The TCR was taken from an elderly man in good health. Rearrangement joined TRBV6-2 or TRBV6-3 to TRBJ1-2, with 7 central nucleotides matching TRBD1. The nucleotides read TGTGCCACCGCAGACCACGGACAGGCGGACTATGGCTACACCTTC. This gives the protein CATADHGQADYGYTF.